These 18 T cell receptor beta chains were sequenced from one sample in a study of beta chain features in type 1 diabetes (dated by TCRdb to the late 2010s). These TCRs' antigens remain unknown. The receptor library was made with the immunoSEQ multiplex PCR assay. The entire isolated RNA was reverse transcribed using the High Capacity cDNA Reverse Transcription Kit, and thus expressed TCRB transcripts were sequenced. Here the immuneACCESS table is served through TCRdb, limited to in-frame sequences with V and J called. Missing clones are a known gap in these copies; in checked studies unresolved V genes cover under half, and the rest lacks a known reason. The sample profile shows 130,000 or so clones; approximately 9% of them were found once. 0.75% of the sample lies in the top ten. Summary of the overall study and its limitations: Type 1 diabetes patients showed a moderate but significant shortening of TCRB CDR3 length in all four CD4+ subsets.

The sequenced sample was central memory CD4+ T cells from blood. Source of these receptors: a young man with type 1 diabetes.

The J gene is TRBJ1-2, the V gene TRBV5-6; D is possibly TRBD1 (5 bases). Germline CDR1 and CDR2: SGHDT and YYEEEE. V was trimmed by 4 bases and J by 7 bases, leaving 17 bases between them. This CDR3 spans 14 amino acids. Here the CDR3 reads CASSRGAGSGGYTF. CDR3 in DNA: TGTGCCAGCAGCCGTGGGGCAGGGTCCGGTGGCTACACCTTC.

The sample holds a few counts of this clone. The chain is built from TRBV6-1 and TRBJ1-4; 7 nucleotides agree with TRBD1. Trimming removed 11 bases from V and 2 bases from J; junction bases left unmatched: 8. Germline CDR1 MNHNS, CDR2 SASEGT. The CDR3 runs to 14 residues. The CDR3 nucleotides are TGTGCCGGCGCAAAGGGACAGACTAATGAAAAACTGTTTTTT. Amino acid sequence: CAGAKGQTNEKLFF.

The chain has TRBV28 and TRBJ1-2; 10 bases line up with TRBD1. Germline lookup yields CDR1 MDHEN and CDR2 SYDVKM. This CDR3 contains 15 residues. After removal of 4 bases from V and 5 bases from J, the junction contained 7 bases not matched to a gene. CDR3 amino acids: CASSSSGTGVYGYTF. The CDR3 nucleotides read TGTGCCAGCAGTTCCTCCGGGACAGGGGTATATGGCTACACCTTC.

This clone was seen a few times. The V and J genes are TRBV29-1 and TRBJ2-7; 14 positions agree with TRBD2. The CDR3 totals 14 residues. Trimming removed 6 bases from V and 3 bases from J; junction bases left unmatched: 4. Germline CDR1 SQVTM, CDR2 ANQGSEA. The CDR3: CSVTGTSGGYEQYF. In DNA, the CDR3 is TGCAGCGTGACCGGGACTAGCGGGGGCTACGAGCAGTACTTC.

This clone was picked up a small number of times. The CDR3 loop reads CASSPPNSPLHF. For the CDR3, the DNA is TGTGCCAGCAGTCCTCCGAATTCACCCCTCCACTTT. V usage is TRBV6-6 and J usage is TRBJ1-6; no definite D call. The CDR3 extends over 12 amino acids. V was cut by 5 bases and J by 7 bases, with 6 bases left in between. Germline values: CDR1 MNHNY, CDR2 SVGAGI (reference sequence).

The rearrangement uses TRBV7-9 and TRBJ2-1; 8 positions match TRBD1. With 5 bases clipped from V and 0 bases from J, the junction kept 9 bases outside the gene matches. CDR1 and CDR2 (germline): SEHNR, FQNEAQ (reference sequence). The CDR3 sequence is 17 residues long. The CDR3 sequence is CASSRDRSSSSYNEQFF. CDR3 bases: TGTGCCAGCAGCCGGGACAGGTCAAGTAGCTCCTACAATGAGCAGTTCTTC.

This clone occurred a few times. This chain joins TRBV10-3 and TRBJ1-2; TRBD1 agrees at 7 bases. V lost 6 bases, J lost 4 bases, and 14 bases stayed unmatched. This CDR3 is built from 16 residues. From germline, CDR1 is ENHRY and CDR2 SYGVKD. CDR3 DNA: TGTGCCATCAGGTCGCTCTCAGGGGGGCTGACCTATGGCTACACCTTC. It codes for CAIRSLSGGLTYGYTF.

This clone was observed a few times. The rearrangement uses TRBV5-1 and TRBJ1-2; 7 nucleotides agree with TRBD1. Per the germline V gene, CDR1 is SGHRS and CDR2 is YFSETQ. With V trimmed by 0 bases and J by 8 bases, 7 bases remained unmatched. The CDR3 length is 14 residues. This CDR3 reads CASSLVTGLDGYTF. The CDR3 DNA is TGCGCCAGCAGCTTGGTGACAGGGTTGGACGGCTACACCTTC.

This clone was seen more than once but under ten times. The chain combines TRBV7-8 with TRBJ1-6; no reliable D call. The V and J ends lost 3 bases and 7 bases respectively, with 7 bases between them. CDR3 length equals 13 residues. Germline values: CDR1 SGHVS, CDR2 FQNEAQ. CDR3 residues: CASSFRLNSPLHF. The DNA for the CDR3 is TGTGCCAGCAGCTTCCGGTTGAATTCACCCCTCCACTTT.

The CDR3 sequence is CASSLVVGSSYNEQFF. The CDR3 DNA follows: TGTGCCAGCAGCTTAGTTGTCGGTAGCTCCTACAATGAGCAGTTCTTC. V gene TRBV11-1 combines with J gene TRBJ2-1, with D unresolved. V was trimmed by 1 base and J by 0 bases, leaving 10 bases between them. The germline V gene has CDR1 SGHAT and CDR2 FQDESV (reference sequence). The length of the CDR3 is 16 residues.

This clone was detected only a few times. This chain uses TRBV7-2 with TRBJ2-5; 7 positions agree with TRBD1. V dropped 6 bases and J dropped 6; count of bases not matched to a gene: 7. The germline V gene encodes CDR1 SGHTA and CDR2 FQGNSA. The CDR3 loop spans 13 amino acids. CDR3 nucleotide sequence: TGTGCCAGCAGTCTACAGGGGTGGAAGACCCAGTACTTC. It specifies CASSLQGWKTQYF.

This clone appeared a few times. This chain connects TRBV4-1 to TRBJ2-1, with TRBD2 matching over 10 bases. V trimming: 2 bases; J trimming: 4 bases; junction bases outside the gene matches: 11. Germline CDR1 is MGHRA and CDR2 is YSYEKL. The CDR3 is 18 amino acids. CDR3 sequence (DNA): TGCGCCAGCAGCCAAATACCCGCCACTAGCGGGGCTTACAATGAGCAGTTCTTC. It yields the protein CASSQIPATSGAYNEQFF.

This clone appeared a few times. This rearrangement joins TRBV7-2 to TRBJ2-1, with 10 bases identical to TRBD1. V shed 6 bases, J shed 2 bases, and the junction held 4 bases outside the gene matches. The CDR3 is 15 residues long. Germline V lookup: CDR1 SGHTA, CDR2 FQGNSA. The CDR3 sequence: CASRFGQGAYNEQFF. The CDR3 coding sequence is TGTGCCAGCAGATTCGGACAGGGGGCCTACAATGAGCAGTTCTTC.

This clone has only a few counts. J is TRBJ2-1 and V is TRBV5-5; TRBD1 aligns across 10 bases. Germline lookup yields CDR1 SGHKS and CDR2 YYEKEE (reference sequence). This CDR3 is built from 19 residues. J was trimmed by 0 bases and V by 5 bases; bases with no gene match: 14. CDR3 sequence (DNA): TGTGCCAGCAGTTATCGGACAGGGGGAAATAAGCTCTCCTACAATGAGCAGTTCTTC. Translating gives CASSYRTGGNKLSYNEQFF.

This clone was detected a few times. The chain uses TRBV5-1 and TRBJ2-3; TRBD1 aligns across 7 bases. Trimming removed 2 bases from V and 9 bases from J; junction bases left unmatched: 3. Germline CDR1 is SGHRS and CDR2 is YFSETQ. The CDR3 has 12 amino acids. The CDR3 nucleotides read TGCGCCAGCAGCTTTACAGGGGACACGCAGTATTTT. Its protein is CASSFTGDTQYF.

This clone occurred a few times. The chain carries TRBV27 and TRBJ1-2; TRBD1 aligns across 9 bases. The CDR3 contains 17 residues. The junction had 18 bases not matched to a gene; V was cut back by 5 bases and J by 8 bases. The germline V gene has CDR1 MNHEY and CDR2 SMNVEV (reference sequence). The CDR3 DNA sequence: TGTGCCAGCAGTCCACAAGCGGGACAGGGTATTTTTGGCGGCTACACCTTC. This translates into CASSPQAGQGIFGGYTF.

This clone was seen ten or more times. The rearrangement joins TRBV7-2 to TRBJ2-7, with 8 bases matching TRBD1. The ends lost 4 bases at V and 5 bases at J; junction bases unmatched: 7. Germline V gene lookup returns CDR1 SGHTA and CDR2 FQGNSA. The CDR3 covers 14 residues. The chain's CDR3 is CASSSGQGGNEQYF. CDR3 nucleotides: TGTGCCAGCAGCTCAGGACAGGGAGGCAACGAGCAGTACTTC.

V gene TRBV6-5 combines with J gene TRBJ2-2; possible D gene TRBD2, 6 bases. Germline V lookup: CDR1 MNHEY, CDR2 SVGAGI. The CDR3 is 14 amino acids. Deletions cut 0 bases from V and 6 bases from J, with 8 bases between. This chain's CDR3 is CASSYSWGAGELFF. The CDR3 bases are TGTGCCAGCAGTTACTCGTGGGGGGCCGGGGAGCTGTTTTTT.